This T cell receptor (beta chain) is from a study of cytomegalovirus exposure and HLA in healthy donors. The study, taken as a whole, reports: For most TCR sequences rarity was the rule, although some public TCRs occurred in many donors. In a later analysis, at a false discovery rate of 0.05, some 15,000 TCR beta sequences were associated with HLA alleles. TCR beta V- and J-gene trimming, according to a later analysis, was linked to a missense DCLRE1C variant. Cytomegalovirus-associated status was assigned to about 170 TCR beta chains.

Of note for this clone: Antigen: not known.

PCR was performed using 60 Vbeta and 13 Jbeta primers. The data were produced by immunoSEQ multiplex PCR, yet TCRdb's version contains in-frame clones alone and is incomplete. Among 130,000 to 150,000 clones, around three quarters were seen once, and the ten largest hold 2.1%. Trimming took off 7 bases at V and 3 bases at J, with 12 bases between the two ends. Germline assignment: CDR1 LNHDA and CDR2 SQIVND (reference sequence). CDR3 length: 13 amino acids. Sequencing was carried out using PBMCs. The chain uses TRBV19 and TRBJ1-1, with D possibly TRBD1 on 6 matching bases. The receptor comes from a man between 35 and 55 years old in good health and CMV-seronegative. CDR3 residues: CASKGGDYTEAFF. CDR3 nucleotides: TGTGCCAGTAAAGGGGGGGATTACACTGAAGCTTTCTTT.